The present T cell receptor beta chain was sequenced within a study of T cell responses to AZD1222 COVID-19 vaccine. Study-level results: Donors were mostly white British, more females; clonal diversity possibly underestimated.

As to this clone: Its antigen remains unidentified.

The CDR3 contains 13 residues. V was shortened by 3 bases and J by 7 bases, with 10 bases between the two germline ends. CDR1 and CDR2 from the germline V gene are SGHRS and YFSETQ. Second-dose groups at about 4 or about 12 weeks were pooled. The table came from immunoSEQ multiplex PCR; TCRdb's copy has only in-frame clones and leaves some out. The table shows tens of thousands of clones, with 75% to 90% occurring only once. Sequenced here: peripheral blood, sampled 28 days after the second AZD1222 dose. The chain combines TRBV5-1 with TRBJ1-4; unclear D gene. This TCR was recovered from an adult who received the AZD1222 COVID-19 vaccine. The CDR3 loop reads CASSSPGGEKLFF. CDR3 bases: TGCGCCAGCAGCTCGCCTGGTGGTGAAAAACTGTTTTTT.